This T cell receptor (beta chain) was sequenced during a study of shared clonotypes between healthy human individuals. Study background: Aged between 18 and 49, the donors were a couple of women and a few men.

V gave up 3 bases and J gave up 0 bases, with 15 bases separating them. Germline-derived CDR1 and CDR2 are SGHAT and FQNNGV. The CDR3 length is 17 residues. The study's findings and limits: Among the subsets, naive ones generally showed larger estimated richness than memory ones.

As for this clone: Its target is not known.

Clones were sequenced by immunoSEQ multiplex PCR, and TCRdb holds only the in-frame ones, with some missing. The table lists approximately 1.9 million clones, 90% to 95% of them singletons. Naive CD8 isolation took CD45RO-negative cells positively selected for CCR7 and excluded terminally differentiated effector memory CD45RA+ cells. The origin of this receptor is a man aged 18-30 years in good health. Some clones in this sample may be carry-over from other donors' samples. The chain carries TRBV11-2 and TRBJ2-4; D may be TRBD1 or TRBD2 (6 bases each). Sequenced material: naive CD8+ T cells from PBMCs. In DNA form, the CDR3 reads TGTGCCAGCAGCTTCTTCAGGGGAGGAGTAGCCAAAAACATTCAGTACTTC. This gives the protein CASSFFRGGVAKNIQYF. The whole variable domain, filled in from reference TRBV11-2 and TRBJ2-4, reads EAGVAQSPRYKIIEKRQSVAFWCNPISGHATLYWYQQILGQGPKLLIQFQNNGVVDDSQLPKDRFSAERLKGVDSTLKIQPAKLEDSAVYLCASSFFRGGVAKNIQYFGAGTRLSVL.